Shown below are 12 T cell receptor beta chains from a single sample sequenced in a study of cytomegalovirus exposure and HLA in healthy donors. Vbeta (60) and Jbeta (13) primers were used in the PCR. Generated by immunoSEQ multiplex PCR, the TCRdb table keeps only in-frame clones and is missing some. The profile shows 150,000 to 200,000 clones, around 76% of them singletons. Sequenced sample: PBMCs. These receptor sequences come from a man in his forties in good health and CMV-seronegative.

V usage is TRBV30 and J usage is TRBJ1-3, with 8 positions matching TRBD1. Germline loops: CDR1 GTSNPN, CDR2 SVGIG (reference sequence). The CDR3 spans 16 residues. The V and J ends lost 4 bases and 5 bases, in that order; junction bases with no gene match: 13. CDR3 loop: CAWKLTGTGLRNTIYF. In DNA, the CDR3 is TGTGCCTGGAAGCTTACGGGGACAGGACTACGAAACACCATATATTTT.

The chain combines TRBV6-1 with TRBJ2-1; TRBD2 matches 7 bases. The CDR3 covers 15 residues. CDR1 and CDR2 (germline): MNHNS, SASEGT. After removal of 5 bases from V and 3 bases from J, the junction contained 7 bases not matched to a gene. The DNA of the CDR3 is TGTGCCAGCAGTCATCTCGCGGGAGACTACAATGAGCAGTTCTTC. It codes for CASSHLAGDYNEQFF.

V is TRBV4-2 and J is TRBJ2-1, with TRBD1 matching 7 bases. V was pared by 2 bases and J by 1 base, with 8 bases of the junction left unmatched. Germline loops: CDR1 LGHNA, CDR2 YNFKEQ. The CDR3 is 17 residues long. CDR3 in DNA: TGTGCCAGCAGCCAACCTCTACAGGGGTCATCCTACAATGAGCAGTTCTTC. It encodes CASSQPLQGSSYNEQFF.

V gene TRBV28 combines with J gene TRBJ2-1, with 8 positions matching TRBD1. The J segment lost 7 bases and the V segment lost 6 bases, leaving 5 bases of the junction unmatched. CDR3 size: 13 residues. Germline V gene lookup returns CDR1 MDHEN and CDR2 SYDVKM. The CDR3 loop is CASSPGGLNEQFF. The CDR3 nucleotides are TGTGCCAGCAGCCCAGGGGGCTTAAATGAGCAGTTCTTC.

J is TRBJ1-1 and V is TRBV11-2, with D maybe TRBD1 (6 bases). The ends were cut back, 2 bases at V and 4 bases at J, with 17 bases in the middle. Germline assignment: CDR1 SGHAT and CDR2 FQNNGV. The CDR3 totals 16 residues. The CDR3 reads CASSLSMTGGSTEAFF. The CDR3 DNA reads TGTGCCAGCAGCTTATCGATGACAGGAGGTAGCACTGAAGCTTTCTTT.

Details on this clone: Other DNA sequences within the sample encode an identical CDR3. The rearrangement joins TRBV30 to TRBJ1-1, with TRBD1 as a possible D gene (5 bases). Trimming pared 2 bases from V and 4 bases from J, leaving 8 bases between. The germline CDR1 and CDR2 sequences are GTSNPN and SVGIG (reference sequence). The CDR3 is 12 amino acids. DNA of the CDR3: TGTGCCTGGAGTACGGGGGGCACTGAAGCTTTCTTT. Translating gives CAWSTGGTEAFF.

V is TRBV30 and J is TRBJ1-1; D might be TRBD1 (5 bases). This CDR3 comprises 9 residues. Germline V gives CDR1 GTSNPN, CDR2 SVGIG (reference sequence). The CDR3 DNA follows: TGTGCACCGGACATGTGCGCTTTCTTT. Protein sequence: CAPDMCAFF.

The CDR3 DNA is TGTGCCAGTAGTTCCGGGACTTTGGGAGTGGATACGCAGTATTTT. Protein product: CASSSGTLGVDTQYF. The V call is TRBV19, the J call TRBJ2-3, with D possibly matching TRBD2 (6 bases). This CDR3 has 15 residues. Deletions cut 5 bases from V and 6 bases from J, with 18 bases between. CDR1 is LNHDA, CDR2 SQIVND, per germline (reference sequence).

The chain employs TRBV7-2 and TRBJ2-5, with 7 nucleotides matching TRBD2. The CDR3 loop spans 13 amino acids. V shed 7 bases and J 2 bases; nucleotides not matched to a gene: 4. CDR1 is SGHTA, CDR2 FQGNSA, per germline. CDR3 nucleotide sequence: TGTGCCAGCACCGACGGGGGGCAAGAGACCCAGTACTTC. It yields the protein CASTDGGQETQYF.

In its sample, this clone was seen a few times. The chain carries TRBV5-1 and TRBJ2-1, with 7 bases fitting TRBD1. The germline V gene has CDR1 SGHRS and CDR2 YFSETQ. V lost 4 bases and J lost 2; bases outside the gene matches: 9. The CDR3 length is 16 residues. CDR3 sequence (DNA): TGCGCCAGCAGCACTAGTACGGGGACAGCCTACAATGAGCAGTTCTTC. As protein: CASSTSTGTAYNEQFF.

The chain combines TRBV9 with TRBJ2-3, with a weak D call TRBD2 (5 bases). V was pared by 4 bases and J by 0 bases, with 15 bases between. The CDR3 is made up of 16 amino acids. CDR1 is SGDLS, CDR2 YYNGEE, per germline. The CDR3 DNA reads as TGTGCCAGCAGCTACGGACTGGGCCGTAGCACAGATACGCAGTATTTT. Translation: CASSYGLGRSTDTQYF.

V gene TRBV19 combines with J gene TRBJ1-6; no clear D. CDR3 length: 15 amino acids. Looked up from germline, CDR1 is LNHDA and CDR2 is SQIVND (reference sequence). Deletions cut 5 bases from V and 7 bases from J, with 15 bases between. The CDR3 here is CASSVAGELNSPLHF. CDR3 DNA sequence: TGTGCCAGTAGTGTCGCGGGAGAGTTAAATTCACCCCTCCACTTT.